The T cell receptor beta chain under discussion was sequenced for a study of T cells expressing NK-cell markers. Using the 5' RACE reads, TCRdb records one entry per CDR3 protein without DNA. This table holds about 550,000 distinct CDR3 sequences. The sequenced sample consisted of blood T cells: a sorted CD56 or NKG2C T cell subset, CD4+ or CD8+ T cells, or bulk PBMC T cells (not recorded which). This clonotype originated in a man aged 18 to 35 in good health.

The CDR3 sequence is CAISSGINPEAFF. J is TRBJ1-1 and V is TRBV10-3. The CDR3 is 13 residues long. Looked up from germline, CDR1 is ENHRY and CDR2 is SYGVKD.